This TCR beta chain is drawn from a study of blood T cell repertoires in COVID-19. Study as a whole: PBMCs, B-cell-depleted T cells, or T cells provided the cDNA or gDNA that made up the material.

Authors' data handling: Amplification from reference gene primers served as the basis for estimated nucleated cell counts. TCRdb keeps only in-frame clones here, not all; method: immunoSEQ multiplex PCR. V and J calls and clone size are those listed in that table; D and trimming were worked out from the DNA. The table has around 250,000 clones, 85% seen once; the top ten hold 5.1%. The source material was peripheral blood. This TCR derives from a man aged 50-60 years with active or convalescent COVID-19.

The CDR3 DNA follows: TGTGCCAGCAGCGCGGGGGCGACTAGCAATCAGCCCCAGCATTTT. This gives the protein CASSAGATSNQPQHF. This chain joins TRBV18 and TRBJ1-5, with D perhaps TRBD1 (6 bases). The germline gives CDR1 KGHSH, CDR2 LQKENI. The CDR3 loop spans 15 amino acids. V lost 8 bases and J 0 bases, leaving 14 bases between the germline ends.